This is a list of T cell receptor beta chains from one sample in a study of blood T cell repertoires in COVID-19. Produced via immunoSEQ multiplex PCR; TCRdb's table is partial and in-frame only. In the table there are 150,000 to 200,000 clones, approximately 83% of which are singletons. The sample taken for sequencing was peripheral blood. All receptors come from a man between 45 and 60 years old with active or convalescent COVID-19. Both conserved end residues are part of each CDR3. The D gene is left open where the match is weak. Size is omitted from some rows. Given values are once, few, many or a class for expanded clones.

D gene: NA; J gene: TRBJ2-7; clone size: NA; V gene: TRBV29-1; CDR3 protein: CSVMRGLEQYF; CDR3 DNA: TGCAGCGTGATGCGGGGGCTGGAGCAGTACTTC
D gene: TRBD1; J gene: TRBJ2-7; clone size: NA; V gene: TRBV5-1; CDR3 protein: CASSPGTGGFYEQYF; CDR3 DNA: TGCGCCAGCAGCCCCGGGACAGGGGGGTTCTACGAGCAGTACTTC
D gene: NA; J gene: TRBJ2-2; clone size: NA; V gene: TRBV10-1; CDR3 protein: CASSLGPATGELFF; CDR3 DNA: TGCGCCAGCAGTTTGGGGCCCGCCACCGGGGAGCTGTTTTTT
D gene: TRBD1; J gene: TRBJ1-1; clone size: once; V gene: TRBV19; CDR3 protein: CASSATGGARNTEAFF; CDR3 DNA: TGTGCCAGTAGTGCCACAGGGGGCGCCCGGAACACTGAAGCTTTCTTT
D gene: NA; J gene: TRBJ1-5; clone size: once; V gene: TRBV3-1/TRBV3-2; CDR3 protein: CASSQEAGASNQPQHF; CDR3 DNA: TGTGCCAGCAGCCAAGAAGCAGGCGCTAGCAATCAGCCCCAGCATTTT
D gene: TRBD2; J gene: TRBJ2-6; clone size: NA; V gene: TRBV7-9; CDR3 protein: CASSKGGLAGSGANVLTF; CDR3 DNA: TGTGCCAGCAGCAAAGGAGGACTAGCGGGTTCTGGGGCCAACGTCCTGACTTTC
D gene: NA; J gene: TRBJ2-1; clone size: NA; V gene: TRBV9; CDR3 protein: CASSGSGKTYNEQFF; CDR3 DNA: TGTGCCAGCAGCGGTTCCGGGAAAACCTACAATGAGCAGTTCTTC
D gene: NA; J gene: TRBJ2-1; clone size: NA; V gene: TRBV28; CDR3 protein: CASIKTAGSYNEQFF; CDR3 DNA: TGTGCCAGTATCAAGACAGCAGGGTCCTACAATGAGCAGTTCTTC
D gene: TRBD1; J gene: TRBJ2-1; clone size: few; V gene: TRBV12-3/TRBV12-4; CDR3 protein: CASRGTVNEQFF; CDR3 DNA: TGTGCCAGCAGAGGGACAGTCAATGAGCAGTTCTTC
D gene: NA; J gene: TRBJ2-3; clone size: NA; V gene: TRBV27; CDR3 protein: CASSLRGTDTQYF; CDR3 DNA: TGTGCCAGCAGTTTACGAGGCACAGATACGCAGTATTTT
D gene: NA; J gene: TRBJ2-1; clone size: NA; V gene: TRBV6-5; CDR3 protein: CASRTSNEQFF; CDR3 DNA: TGTGCCAGCAGGACTTCCAATGAGCAGTTCTTC
D gene: NA; J gene: TRBJ2-5; clone size: NA; V gene: TRBV7-3; CDR3 protein: CASSLGGIGLETQYF; CDR3 DNA: TGTGCCAGCAGCTTGGGGGGTATAGGCCTTGAGACCCAGTACTTC
D gene: TRBD2; J gene: TRBJ2-7; clone size: NA; V gene: TRBV14; CDR3 protein: CASSRKSPGLAAYYEQYF; CDR3 DNA: TGTGCCAGCAGCCGGAAGAGCCCGGGACTAGCGGCCTACTACGAGCAGTACTTC
D gene: TRBD1; J gene: TRBJ2-7; clone size: NA; V gene: TRBV20-1; CDR3 protein: CSATQGQGEYF; CDR3 DNA: TGCAGTGCAACCCAGGGACAGGGCGAGTACTTC
D gene: TRBD2; J gene: TRBJ2-1; clone size: NA; V gene: TRBV19; CDR3 protein: CASSTPSGRVHNEQFF; CDR3 DNA: TGTGCCAGTAGTACACCAAGCGGGAGGGTTCACAATGAGCAGTTCTTC
D gene: TRBD1; J gene: TRBJ1-1; clone size: NA; V gene: TRBV19; CDR3 protein: CASSKAGGVTEAFF; CDR3 DNA: TGTGCCAGTAGTAAGGCAGGGGGTGTGACTGAAGCTTTCTTT
D gene: TRBD1; J gene: TRBJ1-1; clone size: NA; V gene: TRBV25-1; CDR3 protein: CASSESPGGNTEAFF; CDR3 DNA: TGTGCCAGCAGTGAAAGTCCAGGGGGGAACACTGAAGCTTTCTTT
D gene: TRBD1; J gene: TRBJ2-1; clone size: NA; V gene: TRBV9; CDR3 protein: CASSGTGNSYNEQFF; CDR3 DNA: TGTGCCAGCAGCGGGACAGGAAACTCCTACAATGAGCAGTTCTTC
D gene: TRBD1; J gene: TRBJ2-2; clone size: NA; V gene: TRBV9; CDR3 protein: CASSANTGANTGELFF; CDR3 DNA: TGTGCCAGCAGCGCGAACACAGGGGCGAACACCGGGGAGCTGTTTTTT
D gene: NA; J gene: TRBJ2-7; clone size: NA; V gene: TRBV11-1; CDR3 protein: CASSLGQGGYQQYF; CDR3 DNA: TGTGCCAGCAGCTTAGGACAGGGAGGATACCAGCAGTACTTC
D gene: NA; J gene: TRBJ1-2; clone size: NA; V gene: TRBV5-1; CDR3 protein: CASSLAAVDGYTF; CDR3 DNA: TGCGCCAGCAGCTTGGCTGCAGTTGATGGCTACACCTTC
D gene: NA; J gene: TRBJ1-5; clone size: NA; V gene: TRBV6-5; CDR3 protein: CASLPSQGFNQPQHF; CDR3 DNA: TGTGCCAGCCTTCCTTCACAGGGTTTTAATCAGCCCCAGCATTTT
D gene: NA; J gene: TRBJ1-3; clone size: NA; V gene: TRBV6-5; CDR3 protein: CASRAPGSSGNTIYF; CDR3 DNA: TGTGCCAGCCGAGCCCCAGGGTCCTCTGGAAACACCATATATTTT
D gene: NA; J gene: TRBJ1-2; clone size: NA; V gene: TRBV3-1/TRBV3-2; CDR3 protein: CASSQGSQAYGYTF; CDR3 DNA: TGTGCCAGCAGCCAAGGGTCACAGGCCTATGGCTACACCTTC
D gene: TRBD1; J gene: TRBJ2-7; clone size: few; V gene: TRBV5-4; CDR3 protein: CASSRPGQGAYEQYF; CDR3 DNA: TGTGCCAGCAGCCGACCGGGACAGGGGGCATACGAGCAGTACTTC
D gene: TRBD1; J gene: TRBJ1-1; clone size: NA; V gene: TRBV5-1; CDR3 protein: CASSSYPRDRVRLGTEAFF; CDR3 DNA: TGCGCCAGCAGCTCTTACCCCCGGGACAGGGTTAGGTTGGGCACTGAAGCTTTCTTT
D gene: TRBD1; J gene: TRBJ1-5; clone size: NA; V gene: TRBV30; CDR3 protein: CAWSAGTGGNQPQHF; CDR3 DNA: TGTGCCTGGAGTGCCGGGACAGGGGGCAATCAGCCCCAGCATTTT
D gene: NA; J gene: TRBJ2-2; clone size: NA; V gene: TRBV7-2; CDR3 protein: CASSLTGQNTGELFF; CDR3 DNA: TGTGCCAGCAGCTTAACCGGACAGAACACCGGGGAGCTGTTTTTT
D gene: TRBD1; J gene: TRBJ1-2; clone size: NA; V gene: TRBV7-2; CDR3 protein: CASSSTGTGSHYGYTF; CDR3 DNA: TGTGCCAGCAGCTCCACCGGGACAGGGTCGCACTATGGCTACACCTTC
D gene: NA; J gene: TRBJ2-2; clone size: NA; V gene: TRBV12-3/TRBV12-4; CDR3 protein: CASTYLLGGELFF; CDR3 DNA: TGTGCCAGCACATATCTTCTCGGCGGGGAGCTGTTTTTT
D gene: NA; J gene: TRBJ2-7; clone size: NA; V gene: TRBV19; CDR3 protein: CASSPQVQAYEQYF; CDR3 DNA: TGTGCCAGTAGTCCCCAGGTACAGGCTTACGAGCAGTACTTC